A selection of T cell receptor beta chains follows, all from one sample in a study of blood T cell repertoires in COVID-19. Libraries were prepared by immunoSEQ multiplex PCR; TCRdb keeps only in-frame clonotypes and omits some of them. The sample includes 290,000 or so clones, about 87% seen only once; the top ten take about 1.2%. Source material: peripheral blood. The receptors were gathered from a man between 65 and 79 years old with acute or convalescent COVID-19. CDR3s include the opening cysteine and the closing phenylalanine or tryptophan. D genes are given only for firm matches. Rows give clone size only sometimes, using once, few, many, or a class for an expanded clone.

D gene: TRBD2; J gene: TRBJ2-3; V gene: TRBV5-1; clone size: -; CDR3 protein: CASSWTILAGGTDTQYF; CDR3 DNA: TGCGCCAGCAGCTGGACCATACTAGCGGGGGGCACAGATACGCAGTATTTT
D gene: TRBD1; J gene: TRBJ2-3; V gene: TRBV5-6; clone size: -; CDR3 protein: CASSWGNSWTGMSPDTQYF; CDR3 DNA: TGTGCCAGCAGCTGGGGCAATTCGTGGACAGGTATGTCCCCAGATACGCAGTATTTT
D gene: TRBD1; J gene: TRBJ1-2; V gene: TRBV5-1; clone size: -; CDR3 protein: CASSLWRQGAQSGYTF; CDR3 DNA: TGCGCCAGCAGCTTGTGGCGACAGGGGGCTCAGAGTGGCTACACCTTC
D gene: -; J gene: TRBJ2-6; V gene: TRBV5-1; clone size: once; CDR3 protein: CASKIMGLRKESGANVLTF; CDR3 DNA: TGCGCCAGCAAAATAATGGGGCTGAGAAAAGAATCTGGGGCCAACGTCCTGACTTTC
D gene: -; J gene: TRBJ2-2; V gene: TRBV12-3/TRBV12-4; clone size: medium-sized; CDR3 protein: CASSSTIPGELFF; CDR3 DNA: TGTGCCAGCAGTTCTACGATCCCCGGGGAGCTGTTTTTT
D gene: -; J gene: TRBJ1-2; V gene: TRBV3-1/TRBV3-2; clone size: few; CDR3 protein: CASSLRTSNYGYTF; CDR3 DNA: TGTGCCAGCAGCCTCAGAACATCTAACTATGGCTACACCTTC
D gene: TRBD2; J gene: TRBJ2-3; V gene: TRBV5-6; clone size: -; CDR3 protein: CASTWGLAVSTDTQYF; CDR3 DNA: TGTGCCAGCACCTGGGGCCTAGCGGTTAGCACAGATACGCAGTATTTT
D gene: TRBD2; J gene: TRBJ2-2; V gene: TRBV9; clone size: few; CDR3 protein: CASSLSGGHTGELFF; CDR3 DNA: TGTGCCAGCAGCCTTAGCGGGGGACACACCGGGGAGCTGTTTTTT
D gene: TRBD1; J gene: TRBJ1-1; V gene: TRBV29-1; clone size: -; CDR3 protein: CSVAPTGATEAFF; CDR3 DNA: TGCAGCGTTGCTCCGACAGGGGCCACTGAAGCTTTCTTT
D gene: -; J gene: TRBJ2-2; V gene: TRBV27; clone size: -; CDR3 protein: CASSPGWVANTGELFF; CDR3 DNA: TGTGCCAGCAGTCCGGGTTGGGTAGCGAACACCGGGGAGCTGTTTTTT
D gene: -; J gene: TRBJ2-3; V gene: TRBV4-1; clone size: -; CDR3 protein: CASSQDRARTDTQYF; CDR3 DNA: TGCGCCAGCAGCCAAGACAGGGCCCGCACAGATACGCAGTATTTT
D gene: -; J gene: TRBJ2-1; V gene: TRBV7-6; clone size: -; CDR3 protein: CASSPPESQVEQFF; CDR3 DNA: TGTGCCAGCAGCCCCCCCGAGAGTCAGGTTGAGCAGTTCTTC
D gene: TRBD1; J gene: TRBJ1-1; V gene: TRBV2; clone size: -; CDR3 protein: CASTFAGQMNTEAFF; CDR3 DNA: TGTGCCAGCACCTTCGCGGGACAGATGAACACTGAAGCTTTCTTT
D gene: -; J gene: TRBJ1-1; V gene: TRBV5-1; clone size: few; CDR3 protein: CASSLWGGYANTEAFF; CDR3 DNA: TGCGCCAGCAGCTTGTGGGGGGGCTACGCTAACACTGAAGCTTTCTTT
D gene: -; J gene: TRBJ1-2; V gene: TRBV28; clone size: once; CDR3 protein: CASSPRGGRYYGYTF; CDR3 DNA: TGTGCCAGCAGTCCCAGAGGGGGAAGATACTATGGCTACACCTTC
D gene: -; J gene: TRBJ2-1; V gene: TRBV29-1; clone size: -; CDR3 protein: CSVGDGPYNEQFF; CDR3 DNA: TGCAGCGTGGGAGACGGGCCCTACAATGAGCAGTTCTTC
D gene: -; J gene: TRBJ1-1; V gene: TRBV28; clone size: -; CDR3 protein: CASSLFQNRFEAFF; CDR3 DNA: TGTGCCAGCAGTCTATTTCAGAACAGGTTTGAAGCTTTCTTT
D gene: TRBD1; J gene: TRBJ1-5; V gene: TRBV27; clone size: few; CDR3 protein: CASSSYRGNQPQHF; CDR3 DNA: TGTGCCAGCAGCTCATACAGGGGTAATCAGCCCCAGCATTTT
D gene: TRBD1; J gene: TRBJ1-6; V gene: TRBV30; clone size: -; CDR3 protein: CAWSVGGQTNSPLHF; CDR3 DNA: TGTGCCTGGAGTGTCGGGGGACAGACTAATTCACCCCTCCACTTT
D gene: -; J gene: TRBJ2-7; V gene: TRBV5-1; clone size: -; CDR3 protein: CASSLLYPSGEQYF; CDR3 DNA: TGCGCCAGCAGCTTGCTTTACCCATCGGGGGAGCAGTACTTC
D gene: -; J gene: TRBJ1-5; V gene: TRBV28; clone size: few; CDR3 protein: CASSSFSNQPQHF; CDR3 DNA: TGTGCCAGCAGTTCATTCAGCAATCAGCCCCAGCATTTT
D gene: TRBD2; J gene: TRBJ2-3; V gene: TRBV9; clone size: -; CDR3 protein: CASSPGGTDTQYF; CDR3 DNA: TGTGCCAGCAGCCCCGGGGGGACAGATACGCAGTATTTT
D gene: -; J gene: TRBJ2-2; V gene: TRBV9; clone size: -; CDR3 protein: CASSAELRGLF; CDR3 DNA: TGTGCCAGCAGCGCCGAGCTTCGGGGGTTATTT
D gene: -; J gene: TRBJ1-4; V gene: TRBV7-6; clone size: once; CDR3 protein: CASSLGSGQIREKLFF; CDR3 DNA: TGTGCCAGCAGCTTAGGCAGTGGGCAGATTCGTGAAAAACTGTTTTTT
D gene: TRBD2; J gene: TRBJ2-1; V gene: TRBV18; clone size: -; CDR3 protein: CASSPWDSGGAAYNEQFF; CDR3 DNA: TGTGCCAGCTCACCATGGGATAGCGGGGGGGCGGCGTACAATGAGCAGTTCTTC
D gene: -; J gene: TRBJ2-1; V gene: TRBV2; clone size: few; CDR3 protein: CASSVTRSSYNEQFF; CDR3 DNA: TGTGCCAGCAGTGTTACGAGGAGCTCCTACAATGAGCAGTTCTTC
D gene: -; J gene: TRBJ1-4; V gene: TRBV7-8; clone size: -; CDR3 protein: CASSLGGTSTNEKLFF; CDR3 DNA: TGTGCCAGCAGCTTAGGGGGGACATCAACTAATGAAAAACTGTTTTTT
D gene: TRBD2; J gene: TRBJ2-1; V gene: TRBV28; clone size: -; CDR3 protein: CASSLASGRNNNEQFF; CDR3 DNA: TGTGCCAGCAGTTTAGCTAGCGGGAGGAACAACAATGAGCAGTTCTTC
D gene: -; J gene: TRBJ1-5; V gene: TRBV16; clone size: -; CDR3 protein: CASSSFNSNQPQHF; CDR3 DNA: TGTGCCAGCAGCTCGTTTAATAGCAATCAGCCCCAGCATTTT
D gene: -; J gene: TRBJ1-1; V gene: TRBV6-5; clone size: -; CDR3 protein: CASRDRGVETEAFF; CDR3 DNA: TGTGCCAGCAGGGACCGGGGGGTAGAAACTGAAGCTTTCTTT
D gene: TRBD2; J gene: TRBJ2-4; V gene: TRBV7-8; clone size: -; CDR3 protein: CASSLGARGLAGAAKNIQYF; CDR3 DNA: TGTGCCAGCAGCTTAGGTGCCAGAGGATTGGCGGGAGCAGCCAAAAACATTCAGTACTTC
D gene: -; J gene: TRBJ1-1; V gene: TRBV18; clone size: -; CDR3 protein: CASSPPSQANTEAFF; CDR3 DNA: TGTGCCAGCTCACCCCCATCACAGGCGAACACTGAAGCTTTCTTT
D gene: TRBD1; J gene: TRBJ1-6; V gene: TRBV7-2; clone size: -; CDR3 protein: CASSLGRDRGIHF; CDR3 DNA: TGTGCCAGCAGCTTAGGCCGGGACAGGGGAATCCACTTT
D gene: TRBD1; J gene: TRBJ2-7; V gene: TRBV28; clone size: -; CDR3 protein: CASSGLGQGGYEQYF; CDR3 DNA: TGTGCCAGCAGTGGGCTGGGACAGGGAGGCTACGAGCAGTACTTC
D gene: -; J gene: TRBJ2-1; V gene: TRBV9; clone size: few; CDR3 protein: CASSARGGPGVNEQFF; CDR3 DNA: TGTGCCAGCAGCGCCCGCGGGGGACCAGGGGTCAATGAGCAGTTCTTC
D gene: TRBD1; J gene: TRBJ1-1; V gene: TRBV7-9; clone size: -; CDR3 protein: CASSYSDRGLTEAFF; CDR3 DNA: TGTGCCAGCAGCTATTCCGACAGGGGGTTAACTGAAGCTTTCTTT
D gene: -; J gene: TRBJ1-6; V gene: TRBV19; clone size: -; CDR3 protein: CASSIDGGDSPLHF; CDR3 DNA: TGTGCCAGTAGTATTGATGGAGGGGATTCACCCCTCCACTTT
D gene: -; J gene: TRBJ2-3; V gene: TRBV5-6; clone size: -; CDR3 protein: CASSLATDTQYF; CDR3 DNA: TGTGCCAGCAGCTTGGCGACAGATACGCAGTATTTT
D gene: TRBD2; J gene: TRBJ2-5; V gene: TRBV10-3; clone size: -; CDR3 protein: CAISGGRGGQETQYF; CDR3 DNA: TGTGCCATCAGTGGTGGGCGGGGGGGCCAAGAGACCCAGTACTTC
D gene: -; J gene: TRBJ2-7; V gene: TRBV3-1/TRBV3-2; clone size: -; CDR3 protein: CASSSNRVYPYEQYF; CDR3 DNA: TGTGCCAGCAGTTCAAACCGGGTTTACCCCTACGAGCAGTACTTC
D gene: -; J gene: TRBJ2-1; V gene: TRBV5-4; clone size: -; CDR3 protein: CASSLAGNEQFF; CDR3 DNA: TGTGCCAGCAGCTTAGCGGGCAATGAGCAGTTCTTC
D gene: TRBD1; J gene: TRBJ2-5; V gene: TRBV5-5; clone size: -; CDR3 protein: CASSTRTGRETQYF; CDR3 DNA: TGTGCCAGCAGCACCCGGACAGGGAGGGAGACCCAGTACTTC
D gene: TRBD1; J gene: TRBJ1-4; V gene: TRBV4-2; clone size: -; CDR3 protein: CASSQDRARDRVTNEKLFF; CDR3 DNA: TGTGCCAGCAGCCAAGATCGGGCGAGGGACAGGGTGACTAATGAAAAACTGTTTTTT